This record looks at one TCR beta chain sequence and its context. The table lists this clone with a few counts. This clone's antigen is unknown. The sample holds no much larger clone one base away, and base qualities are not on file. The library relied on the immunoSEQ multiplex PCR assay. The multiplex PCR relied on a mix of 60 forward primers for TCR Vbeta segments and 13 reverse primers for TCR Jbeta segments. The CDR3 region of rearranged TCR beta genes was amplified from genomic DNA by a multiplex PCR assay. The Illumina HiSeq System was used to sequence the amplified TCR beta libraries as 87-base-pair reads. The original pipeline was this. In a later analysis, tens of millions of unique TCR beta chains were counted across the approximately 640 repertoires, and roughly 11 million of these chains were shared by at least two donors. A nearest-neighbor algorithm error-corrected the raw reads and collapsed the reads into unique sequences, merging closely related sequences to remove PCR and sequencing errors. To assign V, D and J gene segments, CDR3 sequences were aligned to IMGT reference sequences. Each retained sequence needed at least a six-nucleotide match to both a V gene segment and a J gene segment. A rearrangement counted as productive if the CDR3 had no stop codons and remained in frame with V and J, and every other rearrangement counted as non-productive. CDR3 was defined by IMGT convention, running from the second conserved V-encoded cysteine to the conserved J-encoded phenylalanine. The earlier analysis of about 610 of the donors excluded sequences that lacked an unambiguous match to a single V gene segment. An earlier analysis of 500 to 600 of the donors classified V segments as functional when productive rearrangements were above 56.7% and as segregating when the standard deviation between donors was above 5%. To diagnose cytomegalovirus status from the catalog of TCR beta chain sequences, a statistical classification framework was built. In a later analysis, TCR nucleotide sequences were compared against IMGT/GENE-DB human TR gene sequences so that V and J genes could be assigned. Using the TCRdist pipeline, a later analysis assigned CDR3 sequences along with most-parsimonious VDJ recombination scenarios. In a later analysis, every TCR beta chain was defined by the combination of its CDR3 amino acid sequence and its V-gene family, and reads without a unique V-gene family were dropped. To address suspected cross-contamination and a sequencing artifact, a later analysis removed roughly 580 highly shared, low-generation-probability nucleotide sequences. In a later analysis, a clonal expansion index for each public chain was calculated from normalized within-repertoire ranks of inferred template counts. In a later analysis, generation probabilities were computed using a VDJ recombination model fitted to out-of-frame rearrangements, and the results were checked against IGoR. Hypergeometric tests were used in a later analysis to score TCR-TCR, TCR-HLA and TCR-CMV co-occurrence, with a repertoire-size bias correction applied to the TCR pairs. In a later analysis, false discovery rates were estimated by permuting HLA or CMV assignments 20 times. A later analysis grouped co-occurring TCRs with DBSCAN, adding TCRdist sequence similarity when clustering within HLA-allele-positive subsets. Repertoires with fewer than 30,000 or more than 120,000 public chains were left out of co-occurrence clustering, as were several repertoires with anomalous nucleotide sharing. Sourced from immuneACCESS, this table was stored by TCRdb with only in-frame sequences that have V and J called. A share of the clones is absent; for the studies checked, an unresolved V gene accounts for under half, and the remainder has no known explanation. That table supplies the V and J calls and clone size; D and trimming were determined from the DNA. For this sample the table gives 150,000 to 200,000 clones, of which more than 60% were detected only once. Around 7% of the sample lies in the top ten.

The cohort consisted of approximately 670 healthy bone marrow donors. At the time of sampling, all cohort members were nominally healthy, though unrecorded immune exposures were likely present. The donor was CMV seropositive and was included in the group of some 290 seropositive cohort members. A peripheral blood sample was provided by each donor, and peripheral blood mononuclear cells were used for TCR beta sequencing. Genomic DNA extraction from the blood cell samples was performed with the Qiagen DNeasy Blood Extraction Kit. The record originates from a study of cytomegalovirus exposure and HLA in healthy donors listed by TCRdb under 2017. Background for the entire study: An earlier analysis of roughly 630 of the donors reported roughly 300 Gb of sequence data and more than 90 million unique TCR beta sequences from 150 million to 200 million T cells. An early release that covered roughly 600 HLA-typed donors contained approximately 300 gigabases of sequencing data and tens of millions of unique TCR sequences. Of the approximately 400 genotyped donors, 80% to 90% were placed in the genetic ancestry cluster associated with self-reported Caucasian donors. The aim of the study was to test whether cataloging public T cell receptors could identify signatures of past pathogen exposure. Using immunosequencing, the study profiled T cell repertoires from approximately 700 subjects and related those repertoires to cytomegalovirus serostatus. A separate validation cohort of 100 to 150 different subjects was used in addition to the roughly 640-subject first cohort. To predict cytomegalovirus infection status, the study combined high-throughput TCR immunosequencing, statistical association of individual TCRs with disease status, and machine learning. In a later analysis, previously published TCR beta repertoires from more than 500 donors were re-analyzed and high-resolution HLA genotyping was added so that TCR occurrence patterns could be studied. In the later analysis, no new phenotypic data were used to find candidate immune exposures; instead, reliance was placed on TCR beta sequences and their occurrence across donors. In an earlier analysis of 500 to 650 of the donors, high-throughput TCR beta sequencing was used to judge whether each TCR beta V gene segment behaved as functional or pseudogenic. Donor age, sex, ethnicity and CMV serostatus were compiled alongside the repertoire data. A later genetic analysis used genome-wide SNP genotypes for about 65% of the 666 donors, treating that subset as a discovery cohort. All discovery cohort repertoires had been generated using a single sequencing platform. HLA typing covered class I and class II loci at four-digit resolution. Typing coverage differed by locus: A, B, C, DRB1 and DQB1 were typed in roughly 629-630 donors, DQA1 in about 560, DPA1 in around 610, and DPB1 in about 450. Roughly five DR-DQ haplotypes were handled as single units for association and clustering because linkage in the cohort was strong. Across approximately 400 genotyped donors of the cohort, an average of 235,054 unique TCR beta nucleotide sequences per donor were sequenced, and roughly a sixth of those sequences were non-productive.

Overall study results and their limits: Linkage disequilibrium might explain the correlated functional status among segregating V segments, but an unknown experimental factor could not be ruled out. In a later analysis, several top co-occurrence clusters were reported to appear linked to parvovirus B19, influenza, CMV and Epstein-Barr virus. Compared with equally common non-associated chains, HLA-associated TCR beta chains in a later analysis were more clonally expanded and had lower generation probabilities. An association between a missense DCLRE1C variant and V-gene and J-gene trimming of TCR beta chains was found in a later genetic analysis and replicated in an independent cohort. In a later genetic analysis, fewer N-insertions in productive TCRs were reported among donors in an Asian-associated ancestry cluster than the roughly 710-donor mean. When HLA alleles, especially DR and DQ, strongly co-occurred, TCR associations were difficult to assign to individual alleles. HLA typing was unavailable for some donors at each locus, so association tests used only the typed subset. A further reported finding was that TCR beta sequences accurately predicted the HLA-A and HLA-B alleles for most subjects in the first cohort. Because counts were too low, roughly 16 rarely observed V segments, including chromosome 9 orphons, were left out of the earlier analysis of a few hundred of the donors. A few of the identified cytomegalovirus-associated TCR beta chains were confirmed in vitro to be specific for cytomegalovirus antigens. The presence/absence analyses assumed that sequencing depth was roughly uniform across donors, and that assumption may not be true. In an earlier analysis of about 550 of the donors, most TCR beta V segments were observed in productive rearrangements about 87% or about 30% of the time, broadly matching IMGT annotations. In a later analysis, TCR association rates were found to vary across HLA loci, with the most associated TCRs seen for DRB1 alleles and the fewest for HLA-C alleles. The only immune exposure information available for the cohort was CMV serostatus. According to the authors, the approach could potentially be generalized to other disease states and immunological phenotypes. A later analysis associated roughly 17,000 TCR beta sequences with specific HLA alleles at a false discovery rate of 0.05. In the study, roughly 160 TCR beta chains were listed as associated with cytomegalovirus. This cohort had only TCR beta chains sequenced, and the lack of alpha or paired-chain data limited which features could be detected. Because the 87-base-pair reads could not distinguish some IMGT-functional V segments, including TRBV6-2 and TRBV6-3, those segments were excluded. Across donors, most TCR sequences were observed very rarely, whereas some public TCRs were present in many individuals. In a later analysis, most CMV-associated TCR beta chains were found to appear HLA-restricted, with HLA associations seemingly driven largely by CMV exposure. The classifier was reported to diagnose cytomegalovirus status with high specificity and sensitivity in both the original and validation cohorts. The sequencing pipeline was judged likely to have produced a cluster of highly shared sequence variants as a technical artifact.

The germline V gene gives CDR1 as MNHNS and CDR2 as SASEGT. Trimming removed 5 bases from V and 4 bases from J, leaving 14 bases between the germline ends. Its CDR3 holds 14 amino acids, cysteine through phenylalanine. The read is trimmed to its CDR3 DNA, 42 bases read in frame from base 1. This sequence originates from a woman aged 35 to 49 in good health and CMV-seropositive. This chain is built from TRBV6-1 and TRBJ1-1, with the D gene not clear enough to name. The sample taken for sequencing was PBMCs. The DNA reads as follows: TGTGCCAGCAGTCTGTCCGGTGGCGGCACTGAAGCTTTCTTT. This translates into CASSLSGGGTEAFF.